Included here is one TCR beta chain sequence, with context. This clone's antigen is unknown. Base qualities were left out, and no much larger clone turns up one base away. From its cysteine to its phenylalanine, the CDR3 spans 17 amino acids. The sequence is cut down to CDR3 DNA, 51 bases in frame from base 1. This specimen belongs to a study of blood T cell repertoires in COVID-19 (dated by TCRdb to about 2020). About the investigation overall: The collaborator samples originated in the United States, Italy and Spain and spanned the acute and convalescent phases of COVID-19. The material from the prospective study consisted of cDNA or gDNA derived from T cells, B-cell-depleted T cells, or PBMCs. Subjects who had been exposed to COVID-19, were actively infected with it, or had recovered from it provided the deeply sampled blood TCRbeta repertoires that made up the dataset. The repertoires were released in a freely available public database intended as a resource for research on the immune response to SARS-CoV-2. Samples were obtained from the ongoing ImmuneRACE study (first 160 participants) and from about 1,300 subjects provided by 6 global collaborators. Nearly every sample came with metadata listing a de-identified subject ID, COVID-19 status, age in years and sex. Where available, HLA class I and class II types were obtained from metadata supplied by the sample provider rather than from assay-based typing.

Enrolling through a virtual design, the prospective study's participants ranged in age from roughly 18 to 95 years and lived across 20 to 25 United States geographic areas. In the prospective study, participants were assigned to cohorts based on the clinical history participants reported in a screening survey and a study questionnaire. ImmuneRACE Cohort 3 recovered participants were defined by two consecutive negative NP/OP PCR tests, healthcare professional clearance, or symptom resolution. In the prospective study, mobile phlebotomists collected whole blood, serum and a nasopharyngeal or oropharyngeal swab from each participant. Participants in the prospective study had the option to provide additional blood draws and questionnaires over a roughly two-month period. Prospective study blood samples were shipped either frozen or at room temperature before DNA extraction. What the work shows at the level of the full study, not this receptor alone: Clinical and demographic metadata were provided uncurated, with the amount varying by source and participant.

The immunoSEQ Assay, a bias-controlled multiplex PCR, was used to amplify TCRbeta CDR3 regions from genomic DNA. Under the source paper's analysis protocol: Nucleated cell counts per sample were estimated from amplification of reference gene primers within the assay. To quantify the absolute abundance of each unique TCRbeta CDR3 rearrangement, sequence reads were collapsed and filtered. Productive Simpson clonality was computed per sample as the square root of Simpson's diversity index over productive rearrangements. Sourced from immuneACCESS, this table was stored by TCRdb with only in-frame sequences that have V and J called. A share of the clones is absent; for the studies checked, an unresolved V gene accounts for under half, and the remainder has no known explanation. The V and J calls and the clone size are those of that table, but D and trimming were determined from the DNA. The sample table contains about 350,000 clones; only one count was recorded for about 90% of them. Of the sample, 1% is held by the ten largest clones.

Sequenced sample: PBMCs or T cells enriched from blood (not recorded which). The V and J segments used are TRBV21-1 and TRBJ2-5; the table's D call, TRBD2, has no DNA check behind it. TRBV21-1 is marked as a pseudogene. This clonotype was sampled from a woman younger than 45 who had recovered from COVID-19. The CDR3 here reads CASSKVFFHPPGETQYF. The nucleotide sequence is TGTGCCAGCAGCAAAGTCTTCTTCCACCCACCCGGGGAGACCCAGTACTTC.